This TCR beta chain was recovered during a study of T cell repertoires in cytomegalovirus infection. Study context: Public TCR beta signatures marked donors with CMV infection and the matching HLA. Overall study findings and caveats: In two of eight donors, the top clonotype was HLA-C-restricted CMV-specific. Based on cumulative public TCR beta family frequency, carriers of CMV plus the relevant HLA were identified.

This clonotype was counted at least ten times. Its antigen is currently unknown. The germline CDR1 and CDR2 sequences are LNHDA and SQIVND (reference sequence). The CDR3 extends over 15 amino acids. The ends lost 4 bases at V and 1 base at J; junction bases unmatched: 2. TCRdb re-derived calls from the reads in MiXCR, one entry per CDR3 protein. The data contain 600,000 to 800,000 distinct CDR3 sequences, approximately 24% of them singletons. The TCR was taken from a human donor in good health (CMV status not recorded). Some clones in this sample may be carry-over from other donors' samples. Material: CD8+ T cells from PBMCs. This chain uses TRBV19 with TRBJ2-2; 8 bases agree with TRBD1. The CDR3 DNA reads TGTGCCAGTAGTACAGGGGGCTGGAACACCGGGGAGCTGTTTTTT. Residues: CASSTGGWNTGELFF.